The rows below give T cell receptor beta chains drawn from one sample of a study of CD8+ T cells in alopecia areata. Clones were read by immunoSEQ multiplex PCR, and TCRdb kept only the in-frame ones, dropping some. The data show about 160,000 clones, around 60% seen once. Here the sequenced sample was CD4+ T cells sorted from blood, taken at week 24, from a patient treated with tofacitinib. The origin of the receptors is a human donor with alopecia areata. CDR3s include the opening cysteine and the closing phenylalanine or tryptophan. D genes are given only for firm matches. The listing skips clone size in some rows; elsewhere it reads once, few, many or a size class.

TRBJ2-3	.	.	13	TRBV30	CAWSVPPTDTQYF	TGTGCCTGGAGTGTACCGCCGACAGATACGCAGTATTTT
TRBJ1-2	.	TRBD1	14	TRBV7-9	CASSLATTGGGYTF	TGTGCCAGCAGCTTAGCAACGACAGGGGGTGGCTACACCTTC
TRBJ2-5	few	.	13	TRBV30	CAWSVGAGETQYF	TGTGCCTGGAGTGTAGGGGCGGGGGAGACCCAGTACTTC
TRBJ1-1	.	TRBD1	15	TRBV30	CAWRAGTGGFTEAFF	TGTGCCTGGAGGGCCGGGACAGGGGGATTCACTGAAGCTTTCTTT
TRBJ2-2	.	TRBD2	16	TRBV4-2	CASSQEAGGNTGELFF	TGTGCCAGCAGCCAAGAAGCGGGGGGGAACACCGGGGAGCTGTTTTTT
TRBJ2-7	.	TRBD1	15	TRBV5-6	CASSLPLGTVYEQYF	TGTGCCAGCAGCTTACCTCTCGGGACAGTCTACGAGCAGTACTTC
TRBJ2-3	.	.	12	TRBV29-1	CSVGQHRDTQYF	TGCAGCGTTGGGCAGCACCGCGATACGCAGTATTTT
TRBJ1-6	.	.	13	TRBV28	CASSGQSNSPLHF	TGTGCCAGCAGCGGACAGTCAAATTCACCCCTCCACTTT
TRBJ1-6	few	.	12	TRBV6-5	CASNRVDSPLHF	TGTGCCAGCAATCGTGTGGATTCACCCCTCCACTTT
TRBJ2-1	.	TRBD1	15	TRBV6-6	CASSYEGQVYNEQFF	TGTGCCAGCAGTTACGAGGGACAGGTCTACAATGAGCAGTTCTTC
TRBJ2-3	.	TRBD2	15	TRBV5-4	CASSSGLAGVDTQYF	TGTGCCAGCAGCTCCGGACTAGCGGGGGTAGATACGCAGTATTTT
TRBJ1-4	.	.	13	TRBV4-1	CASSRQEEEKLFF	TGCGCCAGCAGCCGACAGGAGGAGGAAAAACTGTTTTTT
TRBJ1-6	.	.	14	TRBV6-5	CASSYRRENSPLHF	TGTGCCAGCAGTTATCGGCGGGAGAATTCACCCCTCCACTTT
TRBJ2-5	.	.	15	TRBV4-1	CASSQEGGGQETQYF	TGCGCCAGCAGCCAAGAAGGAGGGGGGCAAGAGACCCAGTACTTC
TRBJ2-7	.	.	16	TRBV18	CASSPTPPRATYEQYF	TGTGCCAGCTCGCCGACCCCCCCGCGCGCAACCTACGAGCAGTACTTC
TRBJ2-5	.	.	14	TRBV10-2	CASSMTQTWGTQYF	TGCGCCAGCAGTATGACCCAGACCTGGGGGACCCAGTACTTC
TRBJ1-4	.	.	12	TRBV7-9	CASSEQGGKLFF	TGTGCCAGCAGCGAACAGGGTGGAAAACTGTTTTTT
TRBJ1-2	.	TRBD1	14	TRBV29-1	CSVEETGGAGGYTF	TGCAGCGTTGAGGAGACAGGGGGCGCGGGTGGCTACACCTTC
TRBJ2-1	.	TRBD1	15	TRBV29-1	CSVEAWDRRDNEQFF	TGCAGCGTTGAAGCTTGGGACAGGAGGGACAATGAGCAGTTCTTC
TRBJ2-5	.	.	10	TRBV2	CASKQETQYF	TGTGCCAGCAAGCAAGAGACCCAGTACTTC
TRBJ2-2	.	.	17	TRBV25-1	CASSSHSGGAGTGELFF	TGTGCCAGCAGTTCCCACTCCGGCGGGGCCGGGACCGGGGAGCTGTTTTTT
TRBJ2-3	.	TRBD1	15	TRBV27	CASRLQGPGTDTQYF	TGTGCCAGCAGACTACAGGGGCCTGGCACAGATACGCAGTATTTT
TRBJ2-3	.	.	13	TRBV4-1	CASSQEIGDTQYF	TGCGCCAGCAGCCAAGAGATCGGAGATACGCAGTATTTT
TRBJ2-2	.	TRBD2	15	TRBV15	CATRPTSGGHGELFF	TGTGCCACCAGGCCGACTAGCGGGGGACACGGGGAGCTGTTTTTT
TRBJ2-7	.	.	13	TRBV30	CAWSVSSVAEQYF	TGTGCCTGGAGTGTAAGTTCGGTTGCCGAGCAGTACTTC
TRBJ2-2	.	TRBD2	16	TRBV6-5	CASSYRSGGDPGELFF	TGTGCCAGCAGTTACAGAAGCGGGGGGGACCCCGGGGAGCTGTTTTTT
TRBJ1-1	.	TRBD1	12	TRBV2	CASRDRDTEAFF	TGTGCCAGCCGGGACAGGGACACTGAAGCTTTCTTT
TRBJ1-5	few	TRBD1	19	TRBV6-1	CASSGRPLHRGLMSQPQHF	TGTGCCAGCAGTGGACGACCCTTACACAGGGGATTGATGTCTCAGCCCCAGCATTTT
TRBJ1-1	.	TRBD1	17	TRBV30	CAWTTSQGRGLSTEAFF	TGTGCCTGGACCACTTCACAGGGGAGGGGGTTGAGCACTGAAGCTTTCTTT
TRBJ1-6	few	.	13	TRBV11-2	CASSAKEGSPLHF	TGTGCCAGCAGCGCGAAAGAGGGTTCACCCCTCCACTTT
TRBJ1-2	few	.	13	TRBV7-8	CASSLDRHDGYTF	TGTGCCAGCAGCTTAGACCGACACGACGGCTACACCTTC
TRBJ1-2	.	.	13	TRBV6-5	CASGMTGNYGYTF	TGTGCCAGCGGCATGACGGGGAACTATGGCTACACCTTC
TRBJ1-1	.	.	13	TRBV12-5	CASGNPRPTEAFF	TGTGCTAGTGGTAATCCTCGGCCCACTGAAGCTTTCTTT
TRBJ2-1	.	.	15	TRBV29-1	CSVARQPKGINEQFF	TGCAGCGTTGCCAGACAGCCTAAAGGCATCAATGAGCAGTTCTTC
TRBJ1-2	.	.	13	TRBV6-5	CASSYPGVGGYTF	TGTGCCAGCAGTTACCCAGGGGTTGGTGGCTACACCTTC
TRBJ1-6	once	TRBD1	14	TRBV11-2	CASSLGQGSSPLHF	TGTGCCAGCAGCTTGGGACAGGGAAGTTCACCCCTCCACTTT
TRBJ2-2	.	TRBD1	13	TRBV29-1	CSAGTVLTGELFF	TGCAGCGCCGGGACAGTTTTGACCGGGGAGCTGTTTTTT
TRBJ2-5	.	.	16	TRBV11-3	CASSLGPGPYQETQYF	TGTGCCAGCAGCTTAGGGCCGGGACCTTACCAAGAGACCCAGTACTTC